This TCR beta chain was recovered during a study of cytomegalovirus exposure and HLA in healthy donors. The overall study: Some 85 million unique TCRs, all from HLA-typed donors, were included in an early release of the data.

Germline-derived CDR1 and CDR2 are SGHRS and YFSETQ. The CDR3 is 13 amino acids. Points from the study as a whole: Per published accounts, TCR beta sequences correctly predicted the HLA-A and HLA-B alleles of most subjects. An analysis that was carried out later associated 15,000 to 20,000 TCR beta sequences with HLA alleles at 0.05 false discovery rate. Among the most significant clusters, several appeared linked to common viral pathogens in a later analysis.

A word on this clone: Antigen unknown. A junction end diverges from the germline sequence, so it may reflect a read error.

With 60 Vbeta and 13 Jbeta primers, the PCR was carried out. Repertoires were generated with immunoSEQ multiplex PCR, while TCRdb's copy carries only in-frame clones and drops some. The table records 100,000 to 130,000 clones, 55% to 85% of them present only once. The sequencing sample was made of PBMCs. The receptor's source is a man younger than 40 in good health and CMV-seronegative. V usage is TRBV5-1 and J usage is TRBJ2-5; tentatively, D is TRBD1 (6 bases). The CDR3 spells CASSLEAGDTRYF. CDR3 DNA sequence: TGCGCCAGCAGCTTGGAGGCAGGGGATACCCGGTACTTC.